This T cell receptor (beta chain) is drawn from a study of vaccination effects on CD4 cells after COVID-19. Overall study results and limits: Infection- and vaccine-induced clones contracted markedly late after vaccination.

Antigen-specific CD4+ T cells were expanded with viral peptide pools in the ViraFEST assay before sequencing. Between days 10 and 11 of culture, CD4+ T cells were separated out. Two doses of BNT162b2 or mRNA-1273 vaccine were administered to participants. Previously uninfected by SARS-CoV-2, the vaccine recipients also showed negative nucleocapsid antibodies. Half the medium was replaced with IL-2 medium on days 3 and 7. The method was immunoSEQ multiplex PCR; TCRdb's version includes in-frame clones alone and lacks a portion of them. Found here are some 21,000 clones, 76% of them singletons; the top ten hold approximately 10%. Trimming pared 4 bases from V and 3 bases from J, leaving 15 bases between. The CDR3 spans 16 residues. Germline V gene lookup returns CDR1 MRHNA and CDR2 SNTAGT. This clone was picked up one time. The antigen remains unidentified.

The sample was CD4+ T cells from PBMCs cultured with HCoV-229E spike peptides, taken after COVID-19 vaccination. This clonotype was sampled from a human donor who received a COVID-19 vaccine. This chain joins TRBV6-4 and TRBJ2-2; no definite D call. CDR3 sequence: CASSVVPVSDTGELFF. In nucleotides, the CDR3 is TGTGCCAGCAGTGTTGTCCCTGTTTCTGACACCGGGGAGCTGTTTTTT.